These T cell receptor beta chains were read from a single sample in a study of human T cells and chemical hapten exposure. TCRdb redid the calling of the RACE reads with MiXCR, one entry per CDR3 protein. The table records around 110,000 distinct CDR3 sequences, around 10% of them present only once. The specimen comprised whole blood, sampled in connection with sensitization to the hapten diphenylcyclopropenone (DPC). The receptors derive from a woman aged 45 to 65 with alopecia areata. Some clones in this sample may be carry-over from other donors' samples. CDR3s include the opening cysteine and the closing phenylalanine or tryptophan. The D gene is left open where the match is weak. A row's size may be missing; if present it is once, few, many or a size class.

j_gene: TRBJ2-3; d_gene: TRBD2; abundance: few; v_gene: TRBV20-1; CDR3aa: CSARLAGGLTDTQYF; CDR3nt: TGCAGTGCGAGACTAGCGGGGGGGCTCACAGATACGCAGTATTTT
j_gene: TRBJ2-4; d_gene: -; abundance: -; v_gene: TRBV18; CDR3aa: CASSPPAGIAKNIQYF; CDR3nt: TGTGCCAGCTCACCACCGGCGGGGATAGCCAAAAACATTCAGTACTTC
j_gene: TRBJ1-5; d_gene: -; abundance: few; v_gene: TRBV6-1; CDR3aa: CASSEAEGGQPQHF; CDR3nt: TGTGCCAGCAGTGAAGCGGAGGGCGGTCAGCCCCAGCATTTT
j_gene: TRBJ1-4; d_gene: -; abundance: few; v_gene: TRBV27; CDR3aa: CVSRDFYGSTNEKLFF; CDR3nt: TGTGTCAGCAGGGACTTCTATGGCTCAACTAATGAAAAACTGTTTTTT
j_gene: TRBJ1-1; d_gene: TRBD1; abundance: few; v_gene: TRBV2; CDR3aa: CASLGQLMNTEAFF; CDR3nt: TGTGCCAGCTTGGGACAGCTTATGAACACTGAAGCTTTCTTT
j_gene: TRBJ2-3; d_gene: -; abundance: -; v_gene: TRBV7-9; CDR3aa: CASSSYNISPTDTQYF; CDR3nt: TGTGCCAGCAGCTCTTACAACATAAGCCCCACAGATACGCAGTATTTT
j_gene: TRBJ2-7; d_gene: -; abundance: -; v_gene: TRBV11-2; CDR3aa: CASSQPHSYEQYF; CDR3nt: TGTGCCAGCAGCCAGCCCCACAGCTACGAGCAGTACTTC
j_gene: TRBJ2-6; d_gene: -; abundance: -; v_gene: TRBV5-4; CDR3aa: CASSLYRAGGANVLTF; CDR3nt: TGTGCCAGCAGCTTGTACCGGGCTGGTGGGGCCAACGTCCTGACTTTC
j_gene: TRBJ1-1; d_gene: -; abundance: few; v_gene: TRBV10-3; CDR3aa: CAISGGSEAFF; CDR3nt: TGTGCCATCAGTGGGGGGTCTGAAGCTTTCTTT
j_gene: TRBJ2-2; d_gene: -; abundance: many; v_gene: TRBV29-1; CDR3aa: CSVQRELGPAGELFF; CDR3nt: TGCAGCGTCCAACGGGAGTTAGGCCCAGCGGGGGAGCTGTTTTTT
j_gene: TRBJ1-4; d_gene: -; abundance: few; v_gene: TRBV7-2; CDR3aa: CASSAVDRSEKLFF; CDR3nt: TGTGCCAGCAGCGCAGTGGACCGCAGTGAAAAACTGTTTTTT
j_gene: TRBJ1-1; d_gene: -; abundance: -; v_gene: TRBV5-1; CDR3aa: CASSLNREETFF; CDR3nt: TGCGCCAGCAGCTTGAACAGGGAGGAAACTTTCTTT
j_gene: TRBJ2-7; d_gene: -; abundance: many; v_gene: TRBV12-3/TRBV12-4; CDR3aa: CASSKEQGTYEQYF; CDR3nt: TGTGCCAGCAGTAAAGAACAGGGAACCTACGAGCAGTACTTC
j_gene: TRBJ1-5; d_gene: -; abundance: few; v_gene: TRBV28; CDR3aa: CASTLSNQPQHF; CDR3nt: TGTGCCAGCACCCTTAGCAATCAGCCCCAGCATTTT
j_gene: TRBJ2-3; d_gene: TRBD2; abundance: once; v_gene: TRBV6-1; CDR3aa: CASCEAGLAGGGTDTQYF; CDR3nt: TGTGCCAGCTGTGAAGCGGGCCTAGCGGGGGGCGGGACAGATACGCAGTATTTT
j_gene: TRBJ2-5; d_gene: -; abundance: few; v_gene: TRBV27; CDR3aa: CATRGRLQETQYF; CDR3nt: TGTGCCACCCGAGGTCGGCTACAAGAGACCCAGTACTTC
j_gene: TRBJ1-5; d_gene: -; abundance: many; v_gene: TRBV4-1; CDR3aa: CASSQDRGWNQPQHF; CDR3nt: TGCGCCAGCAGCCAAGACAGGGGCTGGAATCAGCCCCAGCATTTT
j_gene: TRBJ2-2; d_gene: -; abundance: few; v_gene: TRBV29-1; CDR3aa: CSVESDSNTGELFF; CDR3nt: TGCAGCGTTGAGTCGGACTCCAACACCGGGGAGCTGTTTTTT
j_gene: TRBJ2-3; d_gene: -; abundance: many; v_gene: TRBV24-1; CDR3aa: CATSDGRLGTQYF; CDR3nt: TGTGCCACCAGTGATGGCAGACTAGGTACGCAGTATTTT
j_gene: TRBJ2-1; d_gene: TRBD2; abundance: -; v_gene: TRBV18; CDR3aa: CASSPGRAGIGEQFF; CDR3nt: TGTGCCAGCTCACCGGGACGAGCGGGAATCGGTGAGCAGTTCTTC
j_gene: TRBJ1-1; d_gene: -; abundance: -; v_gene: TRBV6-2/TRBV6-3; CDR3aa: CASSPVPGQINTEAFF; CDR3nt: TGTGCCAGCAGCCCGGTTCCTGGACAGATCAACACTGAAGCTTTCTTT
j_gene: TRBJ2-1; d_gene: TRBD1; abundance: -; v_gene: TRBV7-2; CDR3aa: CASSTGQGRAYNEQFF; CDR3nt: TGTGCCAGCAGCACCGGACAGGGTCGGGCCTACAATGAGCAGTTCTTC
j_gene: TRBJ1-5; d_gene: -; abundance: few; v_gene: TRBV12-3/TRBV12-4; CDR3aa: CASRRNPDSNQPQHF; CDR3nt: TGTGCCAGCAGACGGAATCCCGATAGCAATCAGCCCCAGCATTTT
j_gene: TRBJ2-2; d_gene: TRBD2; abundance: few; v_gene: TRBV29-1; CDR3aa: CSVGRLAGVNTGELFF; CDR3nt: TGCAGCGTTGGGCGACTAGCGGGGGTAAACACCGGGGAGCTGTTTTTT
j_gene: TRBJ1-1; d_gene: -; abundance: -; v_gene: TRBV29-1; CDR3aa: CSVEGTGRMNTEAFF; CDR3nt: TGCAGCGTTGAAGGAACAGGAAGAATGAACACTGAAGCTTTCTTT
j_gene: TRBJ2-3; d_gene: TRBD2; abundance: -; v_gene: TRBV4-3; CDR3aa: CASSQDYGGRVTDTQYF; CDR3nt: TGCGCCAGCAGCCAAGATTACGGCGGGAGGGTCACAGATACGCAGTATTTT
j_gene: TRBJ1-2; d_gene: TRBD1; abundance: few; v_gene: TRBV5-1; CDR3aa: CASSPSGQGGGYTF; CDR3nt: TGCGCCAGCAGCCCCAGTGGACAGGGAGGAGGCTACACCTTC
j_gene: TRBJ1-1; d_gene: -; abundance: -; v_gene: TRBV20-1; CDR3aa: CSAGQNTEAFF; CDR3nt: TGCAGTGCTGGGCAGAACACTGAAGCTTTCTTT
j_gene: TRBJ1-3; d_gene: -; abundance: -; v_gene: TRBV6-6; CDR3aa: CASRHLTPSGPSSGNTIYF; CDR3nt: TGTGCCAGCCGACATCTAACCCCATCCGGGCCGAGCTCTGGAAACACCATATATTTT
j_gene: TRBJ2-3; d_gene: -; abundance: many; v_gene: TRBV6-1; CDR3aa: CASSPGPPSTDTQYF; CDR3nt: TGTGCCAGCAGTCCGGGACCACCTAGCACAGATACGCAGTATTTT
j_gene: TRBJ1-5; d_gene: -; abundance: few; v_gene: TRBV28; CDR3aa: CASSPVTQGAQHF; CDR3nt: TGTGCCAGCAGTCCCGTCACGCAGGGAGCCCAGCATTTT
j_gene: TRBJ1-6; d_gene: TRBD1; abundance: -; v_gene: TRBV6-5; CDR3aa: CASSYSDRLSSYNSPLHF; CDR3nt: TGTGCCAGCAGTTACTCGGACAGGTTAAGCTCCTATAATTCACCCCTCCACTTT
j_gene: TRBJ2-5; d_gene: -; abundance: few; v_gene: TRBV27; CDR3aa: CASSLKGSQETQYF; CDR3nt: TGTGCCAGCAGTTTAAAAGGGAGCCAAGAGACCCAGTACTTC
j_gene: TRBJ2-3; d_gene: TRBD2; abundance: many; v_gene: TRBV14; CDR3aa: CASSQITSGIDTQYF; CDR3nt: TGTGCCAGCAGCCAAATCACTAGCGGGATTGATACGCAGTATTTT
j_gene: TRBJ2-7; d_gene: TRBD1; abundance: -; v_gene: TRBV28; CDR3aa: CAIGRTGAYEQYF; CDR3nt: TGTGCCATCGGGCGGACAGGGGCCTACGAGCAGTACTTC
j_gene: TRBJ2-7; d_gene: -; abundance: -; v_gene: TRBV27; CDR3aa: CASSSSGTVDEQYF; CDR3nt: TGTGCCAGCAGTTCCTCGGGGACTGTCGACGAGCAGTACTTC
j_gene: TRBJ1-6; d_gene: -; abundance: few; v_gene: TRBV5-4; CDR3aa: CASSHWDSGRASPLHF; CDR3nt: TGTGCCAGCAGCCATTGGGACTCCGGGAGGGCGTCACCCCTCCACTTT
j_gene: TRBJ1-6; d_gene: -; abundance: few; v_gene: TRBV6-5; CDR3aa: CASSNGPLGNSPLHF; CDR3nt: TGTGCCAGCAGCAACGGGCCCCTGGGTAATTCACCCCTCCACTTT
j_gene: TRBJ2-3; d_gene: TRBD1; abundance: -; v_gene: TRBV5-1; CDR3aa: CASSLPRTGPDTQYF; CDR3nt: TGCGCCAGCAGCCTCCCCCGGACAGGGCCAGATACGCAGTATTTT
j_gene: TRBJ2-2; d_gene: -; abundance: -; v_gene: TRBV7-9; CDR3aa: CASPLRYPNTGELFF; CDR3nt: TGTGCCAGCCCGCTCCGGTACCCGAACACCGGGGAGCTGTTTTTT
j_gene: TRBJ1-3; d_gene: TRBD1; abundance: many; v_gene: TRBV6-5; CDR3aa: CASSSSTGSGNTIYF; CDR3nt: TGTGCCAGCAGTTCATCGACAGGGTCTGGAAACACCATATATTTT
j_gene: TRBJ2-3; d_gene: TRBD2; abundance: -; v_gene: TRBV12-3/TRBV12-4; CDR3aa: CASSIGLAGPPGQYF; CDR3nt: TGTGCCAGCAGTATCGGACTAGCGGGGCCCCCCGGGCAGTATTTT
j_gene: TRBJ1-5; d_gene: -; abundance: -; v_gene: TRBV2; CDR3aa: CASSLEIVGENQPQHF; CDR3nt: TGTGCCAGCAGCCTGGAGATCGTGGGGGAGAATCAGCCCCAGCATTTT
j_gene: TRBJ2-2; d_gene: -; abundance: few; v_gene: TRBV28; CDR3aa: CASSFRLRGTGELFF; CDR3nt: TGTGCCAGCAGTTTTAGACTCAGGGGCACCGGGGAGCTGTTTTTT
j_gene: TRBJ2-3; d_gene: -; abundance: few; v_gene: TRBV20-1; CDR3aa: CSARGPSSDTQYF; CDR3nt: TGCAGTGCTAGAGGCCCAAGCTCAGATACGCAGTATTTT
j_gene: TRBJ2-3; d_gene: -; abundance: many; v_gene: TRBV29-1; CDR3aa: CSVAGRTTDTQYF; CDR3nt: TGCAGCGTTGCGGGACGGACCACAGATACGCAGTATTTT
j_gene: TRBJ1-1; d_gene: -; abundance: -; v_gene: TRBV5-1; CDR3aa: CASSLGGIGTEAFF; CDR3nt: TGCGCCAGCAGCTTGGGGGGAATAGGCACTGAAGCTTTCTTT
j_gene: TRBJ2-6; d_gene: -; abundance: few; v_gene: TRBV28; CDR3aa: CASSGPGSGANVLTF; CDR3nt: TGTGCCAGCAGTGGGCCCGGCTCTGGGGCCAACGTCCTGACTTTC
j_gene: TRBJ2-1; d_gene: -; abundance: -; v_gene: TRBV7-3; CDR3aa: CASSLSGRRDEQFF; CDR3nt: TGTGCCAGCAGCTTAAGTGGGAGGCGGGATGAGCAGTTCTTC
j_gene: TRBJ1-6; d_gene: -; abundance: once; v_gene: TRBV18; CDR3aa: CASSSEGASPLHF; CDR3nt: TGTGCCAGCTCCTCAGAAGGAGCTTCACCCCTCCACTTT
j_gene: TRBJ2-7; d_gene: -; abundance: -; v_gene: TRBV20-1; CDR3aa: CSAGDYEQYF; CDR3nt: TGCAGTGCGGGGGATTACGAGCAGTACTTC
j_gene: TRBJ2-5; d_gene: -; abundance: -; v_gene: TRBV28; CDR3aa: CASSFEAETQYF; CDR3nt: TGTGCCAGCAGTTTCGAGGCGGAGACCCAGTACTTC
j_gene: TRBJ2-5; d_gene: TRBD1; abundance: few; v_gene: TRBV12-3/TRBV12-4; CDR3aa: CASSFTRGKEETQYF; CDR3nt: TGTGCCAGCAGTTTTACCAGGGGGAAGGAGGAGACCCAGTACTTC
j_gene: TRBJ2-3; d_gene: -; abundance: many; v_gene: TRBV29-1; CDR3aa: CSVEAGSDTQYF; CDR3nt: TGCAGCGTTGAGGCAGGGAGTGATACGCAGTATTTT
j_gene: TRBJ2-7; d_gene: -; abundance: -; v_gene: TRBV25-1; CDR3aa: CASSWGPGHEQYF; CDR3nt: TGTGCCAGCAGTTGGGGGCCCGGCCACGAGCAGTACTTC